The following is a TCR beta chain sequence with its context. Its target is unknown. The junction departs from germline at one end; a sequencing error may be responsible. This sample's RNA came from whole unsorted tissue. Between August and November 2014, newly diagnosed, chemotherapy-naive lung cancer patients underwent thoracic surgery in China. The data were obtained in a study of tumor and adjacent non-tumor tissue in lung cancer. Across the whole study: Histology: about a dozen adenocarcinoma, 2 squamous cell carcinoma, 1 small cell lung cancer. On average, productive TCRbeta reads reached some 4.2 million per sample. Study conclusions and caveats: Normal lung showed higher cumulative top 100 clone frequency than tumor.

Three rounds of nested PCR, following a modified ARM-PCR protocol, produced the TCRbeta library. TCRdb re-called the multiplex PCR reads through MiXCR, storing one row per CDR3 protein. The table shows around 210,000 distinct CDR3 sequences, with 71% occurring only once. This CDR3 spans 16 amino acids. Germline V lookup: CDR1 SGHRS, CDR2 YFSETQ. The TCR originated in a man in his fifties or sixties with non-small cell lung cancer. The chain combines TRBV5-1 with TRBJ1-4, with a weak D call TRBD1 (5 bases). Sequencing was done on a sample of lung tumor tissue. The CDR3 DNA follows: TGCGCCATCAGCACCGTACAGGTTGCAACTAATGAAAAACTGTATTTT. This translates into CAISTVQVATNEKLYF.